This TCR beta chain was observed in a study of T-cell memory formation after mild COVID-19. This CDR3 contains 10 residues. Germline V lookup: CDR1 ENHRY, CDR2 SYGVKD. Overall study findings and caveats: Contracting CD4+ clones sat mainly in CM and EM; CD8+ in EMRA.

Researchers used 5'RACE with constant-segment primers to make TCR alpha and TCR beta cDNA libraries that carry sample barcodes and UMIs. TCRdb independently ran MiXCR on the 5' RACE reads; one entry per CDR3 protein. The repertoire holds some 120,000 distinct CDR3 sequences, with about 5.9% as singletons. At least ten counts were recorded for this clonotype. Its antigen is currently unknown. Input material: PBMCs or a T cell subset sorted from them (not recorded which). The gene calls are TRBV10-3 and TRBJ2-1; D could derive from TRBD1 or TRBD2 (5 bases each). This clonotype originated in an adult woman who had mild COVID-19 (a few samples of this study predate the infection). Cell type and time point are not known. The CDR3 region is CATGGPEQFF. The DNA for the CDR3 is TGTGCTACTGGGGGACCCGAGCAGTTCTTC.